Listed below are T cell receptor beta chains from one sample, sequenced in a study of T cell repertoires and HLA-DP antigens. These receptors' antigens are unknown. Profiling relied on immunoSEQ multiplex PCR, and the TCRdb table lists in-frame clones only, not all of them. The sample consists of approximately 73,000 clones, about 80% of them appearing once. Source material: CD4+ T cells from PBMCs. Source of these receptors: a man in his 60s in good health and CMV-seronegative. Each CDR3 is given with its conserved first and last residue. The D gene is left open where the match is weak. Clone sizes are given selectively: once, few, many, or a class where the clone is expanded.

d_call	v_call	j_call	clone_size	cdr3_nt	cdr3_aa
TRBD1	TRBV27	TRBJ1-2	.	TGTGCCAGCAGTCCAGGGGGGTTCTATGGCTACACCTTC	CASSPGGFYGYTF
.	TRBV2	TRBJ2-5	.	TGTGCCAGCTTCCGGGACGTACAAGAGACCCAGTACTTC	CASFRDVQETQYF
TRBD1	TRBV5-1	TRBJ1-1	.	TGCGCCAGCAGCTCTGGACAGGGGACTGAAGCTTTCTTT	CASSSGQGTEAFF
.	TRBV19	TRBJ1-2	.	TGTGCCAGTAGTCAGCGTGGGGGGAGGAACTATGGCTACACCTTC	CASSQRGGRNYGYTF
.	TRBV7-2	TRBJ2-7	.	TGTGCCAGCAGCTTAGCCTTCGGAGCCAGCTCCTACGAGCAGTACTTC	CASSLAFGASSYEQYF
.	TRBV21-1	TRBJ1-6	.	TGTGCCAGCAGCAAATGGGACCGAGTGGAAAATTCACCCCTCCACTTT	CASSKWDRVENSPLHF
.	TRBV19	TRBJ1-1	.	TGTGCCAGTAGCCCCGGGAGGGCTGAAGCTTTCTTT	CASSPGRAEAFF
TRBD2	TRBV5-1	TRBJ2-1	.	TGCGCCAGCAGCCGTACGACTAGCGCCGGGGAGAATGAGCAGTTCTTC	CASSRTTSAGENEQFF
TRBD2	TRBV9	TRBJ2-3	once	TGTGCCAGCAGCGAACGCCGTAGCGGGACTCCAGATACGCAGTATTTT	CASSERRSGTPDTQYF
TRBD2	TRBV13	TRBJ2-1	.	TGTGCCAGCAGCCATTCCACTAACCTAGCGGGAGGGGGGAATGAGCAGTTCTTC	CASSHSTNLAGGGNEQFF
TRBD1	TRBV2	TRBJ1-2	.	TGTGCCAGCAGGGTCCGAGAGGGGGCCTATGGCTACACCTTC	CASRVREGAYGYTF
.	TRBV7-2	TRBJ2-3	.	TGTGCCAGCAGCTTGCAGGTGGGACGTTGGGCAGATACGCAGTATTTT	CASSLQVGRWADTQYF
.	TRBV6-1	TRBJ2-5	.	TGTGCCAGCAGTGAAGGACCCGGGGAGACCCAGTACTTC	CASSEGPGETQYF
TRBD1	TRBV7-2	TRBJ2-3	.	TGTGCCAGCAGCTTAGCTCGGACAGGGGGCTTAGATACGCAGTATTTT	CASSLARTGGLDTQYF
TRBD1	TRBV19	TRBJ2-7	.	TGTGCCAGTAGTACCAGGACAGGGTCCAATACCTACGAGCAGTACTTC	CASSTRTGSNTYEQYF
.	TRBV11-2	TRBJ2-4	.	TGTGCCAGCAGCTTCGGTTCCAAAAACATTCAGTACTTC	CASSFGSKNIQYF
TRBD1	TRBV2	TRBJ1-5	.	TGTGCCAGCAGAGTGGACAGGGAGGGCAATCAGCCCCAGCATTTT	CASRVDREGNQPQHF
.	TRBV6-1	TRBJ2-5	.	TGTGCCACCCGGACAAGCTGGGTGAGCGAGACCCAGTACTTC	CATRTSWVSETQYF
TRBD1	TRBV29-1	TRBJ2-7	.	TGCAGCGTAGTACGGACAGGCAGCTCCTACGAGCAGTACTTC	CSVVRTGSSYEQYF
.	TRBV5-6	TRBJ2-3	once	TGTGCCAGCAGCTTGGTACCGGCAGATACGCAGTATTTT	CASSLVPADTQYF
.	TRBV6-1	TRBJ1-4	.	TGTGCCAGCAGTGAAACAGGGTTGGGCAGTGAAAAACTGTTTTTT	CASSETGLGSEKLFF
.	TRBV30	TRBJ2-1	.	TGTGCCTGGAGTCCCGTACATAGCTACAATGAGCAGTTCTTC	CAWSPVHSYNEQFF